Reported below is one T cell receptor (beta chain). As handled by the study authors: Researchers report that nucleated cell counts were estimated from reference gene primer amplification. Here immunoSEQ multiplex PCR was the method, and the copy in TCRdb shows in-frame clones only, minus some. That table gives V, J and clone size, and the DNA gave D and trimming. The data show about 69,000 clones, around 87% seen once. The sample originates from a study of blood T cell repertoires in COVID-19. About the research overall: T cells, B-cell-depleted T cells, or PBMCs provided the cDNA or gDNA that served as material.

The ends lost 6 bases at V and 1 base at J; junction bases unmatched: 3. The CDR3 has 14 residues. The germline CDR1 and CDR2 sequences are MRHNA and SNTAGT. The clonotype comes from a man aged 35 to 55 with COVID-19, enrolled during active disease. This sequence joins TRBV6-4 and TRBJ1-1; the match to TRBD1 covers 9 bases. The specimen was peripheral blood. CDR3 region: CASRKDRGNTEAFF. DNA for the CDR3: TGTGCCAGCAGGAAGGACAGGGGGAACACTGAAGCTTTCTTT.